These 27 T cell receptor beta chains originate from one sample sequenced in a study of blood T cell repertoires in COVID-19. The method was immunoSEQ multiplex PCR; TCRdb's version includes in-frame clones alone and lacks a portion of them. The sample includes approximately 310,000 clones, 80% to 90% seen only once; the top ten take 7.8%. The source material was peripheral blood. These receptors all come from a woman in her forties or fifties who had recovered from COVID-19.

This clone showed up just a few times. The J gene is TRBJ1-3, the V gene TRBV3-1 (or the pseudogene TRBV3-2); TRBD1 is a possible D gene (5 bases). Germline V gene lookup returns CDR1 LGHDT and CDR2 YNNKEL (reference sequence). V shed 4 bases and J shed 0 bases, with 10 bases lying between them. This CDR3 comprises 15 residues. The CDR3 reads CASSPQGDSGNTIYF. CDR3 sequence (DNA): TGTGCCAGCAGCCCCCAAGGGGACTCTGGAAACACCATATATTTT.

The chain has TRBV11-2 and TRBJ2-7; unclear D gene. Germline loops: CDR1 SGHAT, CDR2 FQNNGV. The CDR3 is made up of 14 amino acids. With 0 bases removed from V and 0 bases from J, the gap between germline ends came to 6 bases. CDR3 protein: CASSLDPVSYEQYF. The CDR3 DNA reads TGTGCCAGCAGCTTAGATCCGGTCTCCTACGAGCAGTACTTC.

In the case of this clone: Other DNA sequences from this sample encode an identical CDR3 as well. The chain carries TRBV30 and TRBJ1-5; D gene ambiguous. Trimming stripped 1 base from V and 4 bases from J, with 5 bases between. The CDR3 consists of 12 residues. The germline gives CDR1 GTSNPN, CDR2 SVGIG (reference sequence). This CDR3 is CAWSGANQPQHF. The CDR3 DNA is TGTGCCTGGAGTGGCGCAAATCAGCCCCAGCATTTT. Full variable domain (remainder filled in from reference TRBV30 and TRBJ1-5): SQTIHQWPATLVQPVGSPLSLECTVEGTSNPNLYWYRQAAGRGLQLLFYSVGIGQISSEVPQNLSASRPQDRQFILSSKKLLLSDSGFYLCAWSGANQPQHFGDGTRLSIL.

This chain links TRBV7-6 with TRBJ2-7; 10 bases align to TRBD2. The CDR3 contains 16 residues. Per germline, CDR1 SGHVS and CDR2 FNYEAQ. Losses at the gene ends were 5 bases for V and 6 bases for J; bases not matched to a gene: 13. Here the CDR3 DNA reads TGTGCCAGCAGCCGACGTCAAGCGGGAGGGACTCGCGAGCAGTACTTC. It encodes CASSRRQAGGTREQYF. Supplemented by reference TRBV7-6 and TRBJ2-7, the full variable domain reads GAGVSQSPRYKVTKRGQDVALRCDPISGHVSLYWYRQALGQGPEFLTYFNYEAQQDKSGLPNDRFSAERPEGSISTLTIQRTEQRDSAMYRCASSRRQAGGTREQYFGPGTRLTVT.

The chain is built from TRBV7-2 and TRBJ2-5; 7 bases match TRBD1. The V gene's germline CDR1 is SGHTA and CDR2 FQGNSA. CDR3 length: 14 amino acids. V trimming: 4 bases; J trimming: 5 bases; junction bases outside the gene matches: 7. CDR3 bases: TGTGCCAGCAGCTCTCACAGGGGTTGGGAGACCCAGTACTTC. Amino acid sequence: CASSSHRGWETQYF.

The rearrangement links TRBV5-1 to TRBJ2-2, with 11 positions matching TRBD2. CDR3 length equals 16 residues. In germline, CDR1 is SGHRS, CDR2 YFSETQ. V trimming: 5 bases; J trimming: 3 bases; junction bases outside the gene matches: 6. The CDR3 loop is CASRDLTSGDTGELFF. CDR3 DNA: TGCGCCAGCAGAGACCTGACTAGCGGGGACACCGGGGAGCTGTTTTTT. Looking up the rest from reference TRBV5-1 and TRBJ2-2 gives the full variable domain: KAGVTQTPRYLIKTRGQQVTLSCSPISGHRSVSWYQQTPGQGLQFLFEYFSETQRNKGNFPGRFSGRQFSNSRSEMNVSTLELGDSALYLCASRDLTSGDTGELFFGEGSRLTVL.

This clone showed up just a few times. The rearrangement links TRBV18 to TRBJ1-2; D is undetermined. The V end was cut by 2 bases, the J end by 3 bases, with 10 bases between. The CDR3 is 14 amino acids. The V gene's germline CDR1 is KGHSH and CDR2 LQKENI. The CDR3 coding sequence is TGTGCCAGCTCACCAACTCAAGAGGACTATGGCTACACCTTC. Amino acids: CASSPTQEDYGYTF. Complete variable domain (other parts from reference TRBV18 and TRBJ1-2): NAGVMQNPRHLVRRRGQEARLRCSPMKGHSHVYWYRQLPEEGLKFMVYLQKENIIDESGMPKERFSAEFPKEGPSILRIQQVVRGDSAAYFCASSPTQEDYGYTFGSGTRLTVV.

This clone was seen a single time. This chain links TRBV6-5 with TRBJ2-3, with 10 bases lining up with TRBD1. CDR1 MNHEY and CDR2 SVGAGI come from the germline V gene. The V segment lost 7 bases and the J segment 1 base; nucleotides outside the gene matches: 5. This CDR3 region has 15 residues. The CDR3 protein is CASKRQGARTDTQYF. Written as DNA, the CDR3 is TGTGCCAGCAAAAGACAGGGGGCTCGCACAGATACGCAGTATTTT.

This clone was counted a few times. This sequence joins TRBV7-2 and TRBJ1-5; TRBD1 might be the D (5 bases). The CDR3 has 14 residues. Germline CDR1 is SGHTA and CDR2 is FQGNSA. The V and J ends lost 5 bases and 1 base respectively, with 9 bases between them. CDR3 sequence: CASSPGASNQPQHF. The CDR3 DNA reads as TGTGCCAGCAGCCCTGGGGCCAGCAATCAGCCCCAGCATTTT. The variable domain in full, with the rest retrieved from reference TRBV7-2 and TRBJ1-5, is GAGVSQSPSNKVTEKGKDVELRCDPISGHTALYWYRQSLGQGLEFLIYFQGNSAPDKSGLPSDRFSAERTGGSVSTLTIQRTQQEDSAVYLCASSPGASNQPQHFGDGTRLSIL.

This rearrangement joins TRBV7-2 to TRBJ1-1; unclear D gene. Germline CDR1 reads SGHTA; CDR2 reads FQGNSA. The CDR3 covers 14 residues. The V end was cut by 8 bases, the J end by 3 bases, with 16 bases between. CDR3 amino acids: CASAALGLDTEAFF. The CDR3 bases are TGTGCCAGCGCCGCCTTGGGCTTGGACACTGAAGCTTTCTTT.

This clone came up once. The V call is TRBV25-1, the J call TRBJ2-5; 10 bases match TRBD1. This CDR3 spans 13 amino acids. Germline CDR1 and CDR2: MGHDK and SYGVNS. With 6 bases clipped from V and 5 bases from J, the junction kept 3 bases outside the gene matches. The CDR3 region is CASRDRGGETQYF. CDR3 DNA: TGTGCCAGCAGGGACAGGGGGGGTGAGACCCAGTACTTC.

The V call is TRBV18, the J call TRBJ2-7; 7 bases align to TRBD1. Germline CDR1 and CDR2: KGHSH and LQKENI. The junction had 7 bases not matched to a gene; V was cut back by 6 bases and J by 2 bases. This CDR3 contains 14 residues. The CDR3 is CASSAGTVAYEQYF. As DNA, the CDR3 is TGTGCCAGCTCTGCCGGGACAGTAGCCTACGAGCAGTACTTC.

The chain joins TRBV27 to TRBJ2-1; 7 nucleotides agree with TRBD2. Unmatched junction bases numbered 18, after V lost 5 bases and J lost 8 bases. The germline V gene has CDR1 MNHEY and CDR2 SMNVEV (reference sequence). There are 17 residues in the CDR3. CDR3 protein: CASSPGGFFQTGHEQFF. In nucleotides, the CDR3 is TGTGCCAGCAGTCCGGGAGGATTTTTCCAAACTGGGCATGAGCAGTTCTTC.

The genes are TRBV15 and TRBJ2-5, with TRBD2 as a possible D gene (6 bases). Germline lookup yields CDR1 LNHNV and CDR2 YYDKDF (reference sequence). Trimming left V 2 bases short and J 2 bases short, with 15 bases between. This CDR3 comprises 16 residues. CDR3 sequence (DNA): TGTGCCACCAGCAGATACCCCTCGCGGGAACAAGAGACCCAGTACTTC. It yields the protein CATSRYPSREQETQYF.

V usage is TRBV28 and J usage is TRBJ2-6; 8 nucleotides line up with TRBD1. This CDR3 is built from 17 residues. The V and J ends lost 5 bases and 0 bases, in that order; junction bases with no gene match: 6. Per the germline V gene, CDR1 is MDHEN and CDR2 is SYDVKM. The CDR3 sequence is CASSLTGVGSGANVLTF. The CDR3 nucleotides read TGTGCCAGCAGTCTGACAGGGGTGGGCTCTGGGGCCAACGTCCTGACTTTC. Full variable domain (missing parts from reference TRBV28 and TRBJ2-6): DVKVTQSSRYLVKRTGEKVFLECVQDMDHENMFWYRQDPGLGLRLIYFSYDVKMKEKGDIPEGYSVSREKKERFSLILESASTNQTSMYLCASSLTGVGSGANVLTFGAGSRLTVL.

The V call is TRBV3-1 (or the pseudogene TRBV3-2), the J call TRBJ1-6; tentatively, D is TRBD1 (6 bases). This CDR3 comprises 12 residues. CDR1 and CDR2 from the germline V gene are LGHDT and YNNKEL (reference sequence). The germline V and J ends were trimmed by 1 base and 14 bases, with 9 bases remaining between them. The CDR3 here is CASSQVEGALHF. The CDR3 region has the DNA TGTGCCAGCAGCCAAGTCGAGGGGGCCCTCCACTTT.

In this sample, this clone turned up once. The rearrangement uses TRBV5-6 and TRBJ1-4; a weak D match, TRBD1 (5 bases). Germline V gives CDR1 SGHDT, CDR2 YYEEEE. Trimming left V 4 bases short and J 5 bases short, with 18 bases between. The CDR3 loop spans 16 amino acids. CDR3 region: CASSPPGTGLNEKLFF. The CDR3 DNA follows: TGTGCCAGCAGCCCCCCAGGCACAGGCCTGAATGAAAAACTGTTTTTT.

The J gene is TRBJ2-1, the V gene TRBV12-5; 11 nucleotides line up with TRBD1. J lost 6 bases, V lost 6 bases, and 7 bases had no gene match. Germline V CDR1 and CDR2: LGHNT, FRNRAP. This CDR3 comprises 15 residues. The CDR3 DNA reads TGTGCTAGTGGCACATCCGGGACAGGGGGCAATGAGCAGTTCTTC. This encodes CASGTSGTGGNEQFF.

The V call is TRBV6-1, the J call TRBJ1-4, with D maybe TRBD1 (5 bases). The V gene lost 0 bases and the J gene lost 0 bases, with 14 bases spanning the gap. This CDR3 is built from 18 residues. The V gene's germline CDR1 is MNHNS and CDR2 SASEGT. The CDR3 reads CASSEALRGSATNEKLFF. CDR3 nucleotides: TGTGCCAGCAGTGAAGCGCTAAGGGGAAGCGCAACTAATGAAAAACTGTTTTTT.

Note on this clone: A junction end diverges from the germline sequence, so it may reflect a read error. The chain joins TRBV7-7 to TRBJ2-3; 8 positions match TRBD1. The length of the CDR3 is 15 residues. Germline CDR1 and CDR2: SSHAT and FNYEAQ (reference sequence). In DNA, the CDR3 is TGTGCTAGCAGCTTTCGGGACAGGTCGATAGATACGCAGTATTTT. It yields the protein CASSFRDRSIDTQYF.

This rearrangement joins TRBV7-2 to TRBJ1-1, with a tentative D call TRBD1 (6 bases). CDR1 and CDR2 (germline): SGHTA, FQGNSA. This CDR3 has 13 amino acids. V lost 1 base and J 8 bases, leaving 11 bases between the germline ends. The CDR3: CASSLVPTGEAFF. CDR3 DNA sequence: TGTGCCAGCAGCTTAGTCCCAACAGGGGAAGCTTTCTTT.

This clone was observed a single time. Here the CDR3 reads CASSYSDRNTEAFF. In DNA, the CDR3 is TGTGCCAGCAGTTATTCCGACAGGAACACTGAAGCTTTCTTT. The chain has TRBV7-6 and TRBJ1-1, with TRBD1 as a possible D gene (5 bases). Trimming took off 6 bases at V and 1 base at J, with 12 bases between the two ends. The CDR3 covers 14 residues. Germline lookup yields CDR1 SGHVS and CDR2 FNYEAQ.

CDR3 coding DNA: TGTGCCTGGAACCCCGGTGCACCCCTCTCCTACGAGCAGTACTTC. This encodes CAWNPGAPLSYEQYF. The chain employs TRBV30 and TRBJ2-7; no definite D call. Trimming took off 4 bases at V and 0 bases at J, with 16 bases between the two ends. Germline loops: CDR1 GTSNPN, CDR2 SVGIG (reference sequence). The CDR3 sequence is 15 residues long.

The chain recombines TRBV9 with TRBJ2-1; 11 positions match TRBD1. This CDR3 contains 14 residues. Germline V gives CDR1 SGDLS, CDR2 YYNGEE. The trim removed 1 base at V and 10 bases at J, leaving 4 bases unmatched. The CDR3 DNA reads TGTGCCAGCAGCGTAACATGGGACAGGGGGGAGCAGTTCTTC. Encoded protein: CASSVTWDRGEQFF.

V gene TRBV2 combines with J gene TRBJ2-7; 8 nucleotides line up with TRBD1. The ends lost 4 bases at V and 2 bases at J; junction bases unmatched: 4. The V gene's germline CDR1 is SNHLY and CDR2 FYNNEI. This CDR3 has 14 amino acids. CDR3 in amino acids: CASSGQGPPYEQYF. The CDR3, as DNA: TGTGCCAGCAGTGGACAGGGGCCGCCCTACGAGCAGTACTTC.

The chain links TRBV5-1 to TRBJ1-3; TRBD1 matches at 8 bases. V dropped 2 bases and J dropped 5; count of bases not matched to a gene: 6. The CDR3 extends over 15 amino acids. Per germline, CDR1 SGHRS and CDR2 YFSETQ. CDR3 amino acids: CASSFDTGGRNTIYF. The DNA for the CDR3 is TGCGCCAGCAGCTTCGATACAGGGGGGAGAAACACCATATATTTT. Using reference TRBV5-1 and TRBJ1-3 for the parts outside the CDR3, the full variable domain is KAGVTQTPRYLIKTRGQQVTLSCSPISGHRSVSWYQQTPGQGLQFLFEYFSETQRNKGNFPGRFSGRQFSNSRSEMNVSTLELGDSALYLCASSFDTGGRNTIYFGEGSWLTVV.

The chain uses TRBV6-5 and TRBJ2-5; 7 nucleotides match TRBD1. The CDR3 is 14 residues long. After removal of 6 bases from V and 5 bases from J, the junction contained 9 bases not matched to a gene. Looked up from germline, CDR1 is MNHEY and CDR2 is SVGAGI. This CDR3 reads CASRVWDSEETQYF. The CDR3 DNA sequence: TGTGCCAGCAGAGTCTGGGACAGTGAGGAGACCCAGTACTTC.